This is a list of T cell receptor beta chains from one sample in a study of T cells in Graves' hyperthyroidism and ophthalmopathy. TCRdb itself ran the multiplex PCR reads through MiXCR, one entry per CDR3 protein. The sample gives about 300,000 distinct CDR3 sequences, 15% to 20% of which show up once; 33% is in the top ten. Sequencing input: blood. These receptors originate from a man aged 25 to 45 with Graves' hyperthyroidism. Both conserved end residues are part of each CDR3. Fields, in order: D gene, J gene, clone size, V gene, CDR3 protein, CDR3 DNA. A D gene is named only where the DNA matches it firmly. Size is omitted from some rows. Given values are once, few, many or a class for expanded clones.

-,TRBJ2-2,many,TRBV30,CAWSVGKAGELFF,TGTGCCTGGAGCGTGGGAAAAGCCGGGGAGCTGTTTTTT
-,TRBJ1-1,many,TRBV20-1,CSARRMLETNTEAFF,TGCAGTGCTCGCCGGATGTTGGAGACGAACACTGAAGCTTTCTTT
-,TRBJ2-1,many,TRBV11-2,CASSLDPSRTNEQFF,TGTGCCAGCAGCTTAGATCCCTCTAGGACCAATGAGCAGTTCTTC
TRBD1,TRBJ2-1,-,TRBV11-3,CASSFRGRGVVNEQFF,TGTGCCAGCAGCTTCAGGGGGCGCGGGGTTGTAAATGAGCAGTTCTTC
-,TRBJ1-5,many,TRBV5-1,CASSLEGRVHQPQHF,TGCGCCAGCAGCTTGGAAGGCAGGGTTCATCAGCCCCAGCATTTT
-,TRBJ1-1,many,TRBV27,CASSLDGVNTEAFF,TGTGCCAGCAGTTTGGACGGAGTGAACACTGAAGCTTTCTTT
-,TRBJ1-2,-,TRBV27,CASSSGQGGYYGYTF,TGTGCCAGCAGTTCCGGGCAGGGAGGTTATTATGGCTACACCTTC
-,TRBJ2-5,-,TRBV29-1,CSVLREAETQYF,TGCAGCGTTCTCAGGGAGGCAGAGACCCAGTACTTC
TRBD2,TRBJ2-3,-,TRBV2,CASRTSGKDTQYF,TGTGCCAGCCGGACTAGCGGGAAAGATACGCAGTATTTT
-,TRBJ2-3,many,TRBV20-1,CSARDLDQSSTDTQYF,TGCAGTGCTAGAGATTTGGACCAGTCTAGCACAGATACGCAGTATTTT
TRBD1,TRBJ1-1,-,TRBV7-9,CASSLDQGGRTEAFF,TGTGCCAGCAGCTTAGATCAGGGGGGAAGGACTGAAGCTTTCTTT
-,TRBJ1-1,-,TRBV28,CASSFAMNTEAFF,TGTGCCAGCAGTTTTGCCATGAACACTGAAGCTTTCTTT
TRBD1,TRBJ1-5,-,TRBV20-1,CSAVRQGGIQPQHF,TGCAGTGCTGTCCGACAGGGAGGGATCCAGCCCCAGCATTTT
-,TRBJ2-1,-,TRBV29-1,CSFWMVDEQFF,TGCAGCTTCTGGATGGTCGATGAGCAGTTCTTC
-,TRBJ2-7,many,TRBV28,CASSLSRGAAYEQYF,TGTGCCAGCAGTTTATCCCGGGGGGCGGCGTACGAGCAGTACTTC
-,TRBJ1-5,few,TRBV19,CASSAPGQNQPQHF,TGTGCCAGTAGTGCGCCGGGACAAAATCAGCCCCAGCATTTT
TRBD1,TRBJ2-1,-,TRBV28,CAGSRGRRNEQFF,TGTGCCGGATCCAGGGGGCGCAGGAATGAGCAGTTCTTC
TRBD2,TRBJ2-5,few,TRBV20-1,CSARVGTSGTGYF,TGCAGTGCTAGAGTCGGGACTAGCGGTACAGGGTACTTC
-,TRBJ1-1,-,TRBV12-3/TRBV12-4,CASSLFLGEAFF,TGTGCCAGCAGTTTATTTCTAGGGGAAGCTTTCTTT
-,TRBJ2-1,-,TRBV24-1,CATSDLGTGNSDNEQFF,TGTGCCACCAGTGATTTAGGTACAGGGAATAGCGACAATGAGCAGTTCTTC
-,TRBJ2-5,many,TRBV9,CASSVDGRIVETQYF,TGTGCCAGCAGCGTAGATGGCCGGATCGTAGAGACCCAGTACTTC
-,TRBJ2-3,many,TRBV20-1,CSAVVTPDTQYF,TGCAGTGCGGTGGTAACACCAGATACGCAGTATTTT
-,TRBJ1-2,few,TRBV30,CASDMEEYGYTF,TGTGCCAGCGACATGGAGGAATATGGCTACACCTTC
-,TRBJ1-2,few,TRBV10-3,CAISGMSGFPNYGYTF,TGTGCCATCAGCGGAATGTCAGGCTTTCCTAACTATGGCTACACCTTC
-,TRBJ1-2,many,TRBV28,CASTPWRWEGGYTF,TGTGCCAGCACCCCGTGGAGGTGGGAAGGTGGCTACACCTTC
TRBD1,TRBJ1-1,many,TRBV3-1,CASRPRQGSAEAFF,TGTGCCAGCAGGCCCCGACAGGGGTCGGCTGAAGCTTTCTTT
-,TRBJ1-1,many,TRBV5-5,CASSLGILGDTEAFF,TGTGCCAGCAGCTTGGGTATCCTTGGGGACACTGAAGCTTTCTTT
TRBD2,TRBJ2-5,-,TRBV5-1,CASSLGLADVQETQYF,TGCGCCAGCAGCTTGGGGCTAGCGGACGTCCAAGAGACCCAGTACTTC
-,TRBJ1-4,-,TRBV7-9,CATTVSQGREGEKLFF,TGTGCCACCACCGTCTCTCAGGGTCGAGAGGGGGAAAAACTGTTTTTT
TRBD1,TRBJ2-7,many,TRBV28,CASRGTGTTYEQYF,TGTGCCAGCAGAGGGACAGGGACCACCTACGAGCAGTACTTC
TRBD2,TRBJ2-1,-,TRBV7-9,CASILQTGTSGTDEQFF,TGTGCCAGCATCCTACAGACCGGGACTAGCGGGACGGATGAGCAGTTCTTC
-,TRBJ2-1,many,TRBV12-3/TRBV12-4,CASSFSVGPSYNEQFF,TGTGCCAGCAGTTTTTCCGTAGGACCCTCCTACAATGAGCAGTTCTTC
TRBD1,TRBJ2-5,many,TRBV11-2,CASSLHFRGETQYF,TGTGCCAGCAGCTTACACTTCAGGGGGGAGACCCAGTACTTC
-,TRBJ2-5,few,TRBV28,CASSFRGRAETQYF,TGTGCCAGCAGTTTCCGGGGGCGCGCAGAGACCCAGTACTTC
-,TRBJ1-1,large,TRBV5-1,CASSFQGEGTEAFF,TGCGCCAGCAGCTTCCAGGGCGAGGGCACTGAAGCTTTCTTT
TRBD1,TRBJ2-3,many,TRBV3-1,CASSPSGTGNRDTQYF,TGTGCCAGCAGCCCATCCGGGACAGGGAACAGAGATACGCAGTATTTT